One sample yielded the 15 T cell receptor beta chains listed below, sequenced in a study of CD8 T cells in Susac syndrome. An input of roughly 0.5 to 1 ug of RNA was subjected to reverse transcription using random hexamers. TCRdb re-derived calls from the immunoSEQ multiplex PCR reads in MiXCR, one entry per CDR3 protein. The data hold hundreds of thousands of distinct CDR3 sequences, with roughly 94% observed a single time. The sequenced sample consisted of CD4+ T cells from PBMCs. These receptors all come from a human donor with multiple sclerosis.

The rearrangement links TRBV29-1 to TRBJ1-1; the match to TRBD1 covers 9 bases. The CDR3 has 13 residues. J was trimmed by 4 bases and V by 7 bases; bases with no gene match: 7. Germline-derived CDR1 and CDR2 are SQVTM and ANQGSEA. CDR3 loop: CSAVRQGVTEAFF. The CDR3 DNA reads TGCAGCGCCGTTCGACAGGGGGTCACTGAAGCTTTCTTT.

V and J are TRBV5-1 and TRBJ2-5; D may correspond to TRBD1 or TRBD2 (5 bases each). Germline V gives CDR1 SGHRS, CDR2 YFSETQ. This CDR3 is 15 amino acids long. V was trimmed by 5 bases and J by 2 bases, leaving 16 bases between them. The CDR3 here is CASSLSQGPQETQYF. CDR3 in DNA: TGCGCCAGCAGTCTCTCCCAGGGACCTCAAGAGACCCAGTACTTC. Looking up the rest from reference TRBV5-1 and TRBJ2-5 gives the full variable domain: KAGVTQTPRYLIKTRGQQVTLSCSPISGHRSVSWYQQTPGQGLQFLFEYFSETQRNKGNFPGRFSGRQFSNSRSEMNVSTLELGDSALYLCASSLSQGPQETQYFGPGTRLLVL.

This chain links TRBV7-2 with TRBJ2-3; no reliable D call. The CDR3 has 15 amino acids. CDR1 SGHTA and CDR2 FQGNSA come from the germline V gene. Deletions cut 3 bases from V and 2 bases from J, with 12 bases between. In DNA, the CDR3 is TGTGCCAGCAGCTTGGCCGGGCTCATCACAGATACGCAGTATTTT. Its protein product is CASSLAGLITDTQYF.

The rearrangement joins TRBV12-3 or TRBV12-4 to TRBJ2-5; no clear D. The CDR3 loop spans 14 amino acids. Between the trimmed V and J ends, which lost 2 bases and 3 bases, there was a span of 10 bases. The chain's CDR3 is CASSLLPQKETQYF. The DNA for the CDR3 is TGTGCCAGCAGTTTACTCCCGCAAAAAGAGACCCAGTACTTC.

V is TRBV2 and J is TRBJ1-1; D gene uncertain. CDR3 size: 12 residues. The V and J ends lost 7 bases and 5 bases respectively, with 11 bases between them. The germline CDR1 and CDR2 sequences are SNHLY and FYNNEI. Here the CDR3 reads CASTKGGTEAFF. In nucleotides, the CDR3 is TGTGCCAGCACAAAAGGCGGAACTGAAGCTTTCTTT. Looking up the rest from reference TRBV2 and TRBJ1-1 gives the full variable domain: EPEVTQTPSHQVTQMGQEVILRCVPISNHLYFYWYRQILGQKVEFLVSFYNNEISEKSEIFDDQFSVERPDGSNFTLKIRSTKLEDSAMYFCASTKGGTEAFFGQGTRLTVV.

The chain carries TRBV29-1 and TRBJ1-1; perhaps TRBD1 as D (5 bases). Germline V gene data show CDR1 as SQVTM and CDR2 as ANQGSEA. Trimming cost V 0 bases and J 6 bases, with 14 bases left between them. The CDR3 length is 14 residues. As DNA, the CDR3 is TGCAGCGTTGAAGATCTCGGGTGGGGCGCTGAAGCTTTCTTT. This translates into CSVEDLGWGAEAFF. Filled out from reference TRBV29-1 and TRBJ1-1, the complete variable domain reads SAVISQKPSRDICQRGTSLTIQCQVDSQVTMMFWYRQQPGQSLTLIATANQGSEATYESGFVIDKFPISRPNLTFSTLTVSNMSPEDSSIYLCSVEDLGWGAEAFFGQGTRLTVV.

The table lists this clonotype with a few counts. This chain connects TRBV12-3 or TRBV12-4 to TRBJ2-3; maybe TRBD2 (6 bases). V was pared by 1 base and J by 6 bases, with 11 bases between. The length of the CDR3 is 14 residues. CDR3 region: CASSLGRGADTQYF. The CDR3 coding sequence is TGTGCCAGCAGTTTAGGGCGGGGAGCGGATACGCAGTATTTT.

The CDR3 nucleotides read TGTGCCAGCAGGCAACAAGGGTCGGGCGGAAACACCATATATTTT. Translating it yields CASRQQGSGGNTIYF. V is TRBV27 and J is TRBJ1-3; D gene uncertain. The V gene's germline CDR1 is MNHEY and CDR2 SMNVEV (reference sequence). The CDR3 extends over 15 amino acids. V lost 6 bases, J lost 4 bases, and 16 bases lay in between.

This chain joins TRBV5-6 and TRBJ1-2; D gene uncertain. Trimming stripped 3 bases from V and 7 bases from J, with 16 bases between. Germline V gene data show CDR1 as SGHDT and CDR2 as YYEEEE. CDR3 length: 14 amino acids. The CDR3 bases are TGTGCCAGCAGCTCTTACGGGATGGCTACTGGCTACACCTTC. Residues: CASSSYGMATGYTF.

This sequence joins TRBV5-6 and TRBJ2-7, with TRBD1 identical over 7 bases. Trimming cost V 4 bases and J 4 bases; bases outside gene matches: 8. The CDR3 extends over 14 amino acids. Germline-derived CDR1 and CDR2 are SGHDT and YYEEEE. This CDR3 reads CASSRTGADYEQYV. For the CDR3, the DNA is TGTGCCAGCAGCCGGACAGGAGCTGATTACGAGCAGTACGTC.

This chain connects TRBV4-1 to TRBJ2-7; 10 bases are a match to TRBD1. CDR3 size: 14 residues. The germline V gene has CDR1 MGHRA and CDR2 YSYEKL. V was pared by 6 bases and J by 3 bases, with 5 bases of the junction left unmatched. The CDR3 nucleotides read TGCGCCAGCAGTCCAGGGGACAGGGGCTACGAGCAGTACGTC. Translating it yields CASSPGDRGYEQYV.

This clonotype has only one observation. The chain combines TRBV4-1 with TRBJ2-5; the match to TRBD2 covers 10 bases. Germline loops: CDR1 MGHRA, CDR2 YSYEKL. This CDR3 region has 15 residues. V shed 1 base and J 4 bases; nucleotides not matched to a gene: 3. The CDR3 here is CASSQGGLASETQYF. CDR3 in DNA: TGCGCCAGCAGCCAAGGGGGACTAGCGTCAGAGACCCAGTACTTC.

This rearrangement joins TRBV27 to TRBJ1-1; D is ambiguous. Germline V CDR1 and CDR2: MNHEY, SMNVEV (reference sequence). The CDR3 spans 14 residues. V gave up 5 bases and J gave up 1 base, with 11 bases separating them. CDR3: CASSVDARNTEAFF. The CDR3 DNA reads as TGTGCCAGCAGTGTGGACGCCCGGAACACTGAAGCTTTCTTT.

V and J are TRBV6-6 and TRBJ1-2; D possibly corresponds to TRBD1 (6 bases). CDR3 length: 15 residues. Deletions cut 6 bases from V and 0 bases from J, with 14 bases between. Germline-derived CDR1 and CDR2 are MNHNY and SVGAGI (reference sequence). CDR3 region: CASSPRQESNYGYTF. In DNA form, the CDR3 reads TGTGCCAGCAGCCCCCGACAGGAATCTAACTATGGCTACACCTTC.

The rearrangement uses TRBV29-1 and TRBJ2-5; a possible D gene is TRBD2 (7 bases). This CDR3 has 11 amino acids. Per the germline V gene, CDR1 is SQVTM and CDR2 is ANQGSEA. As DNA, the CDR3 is TGCGGCGGGGGCCAGGCAGAGACCCAGTACTTC. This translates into CGGGQAETQYF.